Listed here are 17 T cell receptor beta chains from one sample, sequenced in a study of T-cell memory formation after mild COVID-19. TCRdb called the 5' RACE reads again in MiXCR, with one record for every CDR3 protein. This table has 150,000 to 200,000 distinct CDR3 sequences, approximately 12% appearing once. Sequencing used PBMCs or a T cell subset sorted from them (not recorded which). The receptor set was obtained from a young man who had mild COVID-19 (a few samples of this study predate the infection). Cell type and time point are not known.

This clonotype was picked up a small number of times. V is TRBV12-3 or TRBV12-4 and J is TRBJ1-5, with D maybe TRBD1 (5 bases). Trimming removed 6 bases at V and 0 bases at J, with 12 bases between. The CDR3 has 15 amino acids. CDR3 sequence: CASRPGRNSNQPQHF. DNA of the CDR3: TGTGCCAGCAGACCGGGACGGAATAGCAATCAGCCCCAGCATTTT.

The J gene is TRBJ1-1, the V gene TRBV6-5; no definite D call. The CDR3 sequence is 12 residues long. In germline, CDR1 is MNHEY, CDR2 SVGAGI. The ends were cut back, 6 bases at V and 4 bases at J, with 9 bases in the middle. CDR3 sequence (DNA): TGTGCCAGCAGAGACCCCGGCACTGAAGCTTTCTTT. Amino acid sequence: CASRDPGTEAFF.

This clonotype was recorded many times. The genes are TRBV29-1 and TRBJ2-7; 12 bases are shared with TRBD1. The CDR3 spans 12 residues. CDR1 is SQVTM and CDR2 is ANQGSEA in the germline V gene. CDR3 in amino acids: CSAGTGGNEQYF. DNA for the CDR3: TGCAGTGCCGGGACAGGGGGCAACGAGCAGTACTTC.

The rearrangement links TRBV10-3 to TRBJ2-3, with 7 bases fitting TRBD1. Germline-derived CDR1 and CDR2 are ENHRY and SYGVKD. This CDR3 spans 12 amino acids. After removal of 8 bases from V and 1 base from J, the junction contained 0 bases not matched to a gene. The CDR3, as DNA: TGTGCCATCCAGGGGGGCACAGATACGCAGTATTTT. It is translated as CAIQGGTDTQYF.

This clonotype was counted between two and nine times. The CDR3 DNA reads TGTGCCAGCAGTCAGAACAGGGGCACCGGGGAGCTGTTTTTT. Translated, it gives CASSQNRGTGELFF. The V gene is TRBV6-5, the J gene TRBJ2-2; 7 nucleotides match TRBD1. Germline V gene data show CDR1 as MNHEY and CDR2 as SVGAGI. J lost 4 bases, V lost 5 bases, and 4 bases had no gene match. The CDR3 consists of 14 residues.

The chain recombines TRBV4-2 with TRBJ1-6, with TRBD1 matching 11 bases. Germline CDR1 and CDR2: LGHNA and YNFKEQ. The CDR3 has 16 amino acids. The J segment lost 2 bases and the V segment lost 5 bases, leaving 2 bases of the junction unmatched. CDR3 sequence (DNA): TGTGCCAGCAGCGAGGGACAGGGGGCCTATAATTCACCCCTCCACTTT. Translation gives CASSEGQGAYNSPLHF.

This clonotype was recorded a few times. The CDR3 is CATSTSGAPYNEQFF. The CDR3 DNA follows: TGTGCCACCTCTACCTCAGGGGCCCCCTACAATGAGCAGTTCTTC. The chain has TRBV24-1 and TRBJ2-1, with D perhaps matching TRBD1 (6 bases). CDR3 size: 15 residues. The V end lost 9 bases, the J end lost 2 bases, and 16 bases lay between the germline ends. Germline V gives CDR1 KGHDR, CDR2 SFDVKD.

In this sample, this clonotype turned up a few times. V usage is TRBV7-9 and J usage is TRBJ1-2, with D possibly being TRBD1 (5 bases). The germline CDR1 and CDR2 sequences are SEHNR and FQNEAQ (reference sequence). Trimming took off 3 bases at V and 6 bases at J, with 17 bases between the two ends. This CDR3 has 15 amino acids. This CDR3 reads CASSFSRVGGNGYTF. The CDR3 bases are TGTGCCAGCAGCTTTAGCCGAGTGGGGGGAAATGGCTACACCTTC.

This clonotype was picked up a small number of times. The chain recombines TRBV12-3 or TRBV12-4 with TRBJ2-7; D is unclear. V was cut by 3 bases and J by 3 bases, with 12 bases left in between. The CDR3 loop spans 14 amino acids. The CDR3 DNA follows: TGTGCCAGCAGTTTCCGTGCGGCCGGCTACGAGCAGTACTTC. This codes for CASSFRAAGYEQYF.

V is TRBV7-8 and J is TRBJ1-2, with no clear D. The CDR3 contains 15 residues. The germline V gene encodes CDR1 SGHVS and CDR2 FQNEAQ. V lost 2 bases, J lost 0 bases, and 10 bases lay in between. The CDR3 is CASSLMPDPNYGYTF. CDR3 DNA sequence: TGTGCCAGCAGCTTAATGCCGGATCCTAACTATGGCTACACCTTC.

The chain has TRBV20-1 and TRBJ1-5; TRBD1 agrees at 7 bases. Per the germline V gene, CDR1 is DFQATT and CDR2 is SNEGSKA (reference sequence). The CDR3 length is 13 residues. The J segment lost 7 bases and the V segment lost 6 bases, leaving 9 bases of the junction unmatched. CDR3 sequence reads: CSAVTGVGQPQHF. CDR3 nucleotides: TGCAGTGCGGTTACAGGGGTCGGCCAGCCCCAGCATTTT.

The rearrangement uses TRBV25-1 and TRBJ2-2, with D possibly TRBD2 on 5 matching bases. The V end was cut by 3 bases, the J end by 3 bases, with 11 bases between. Germline CDR1 is MGHDK and CDR2 is SYGVNS. The CDR3 has 15 amino acids. The CDR3 nucleotides read TGTGCCAGCAGTGAGGCTGCGGGTCACACCGGGGAGCTGTTTTTT. The encoded protein is CASSEAAGHTGELFF.

The genes are TRBV12-3 or TRBV12-4 and TRBJ1-2; D may be TRBD1 (5 bases). The germline V and J ends were trimmed by 6 bases and 7 bases, with 15 bases remaining between them. The CDR3 has 13 amino acids. The CDR3 sequence: CASRDTALGGYTF. Written as DNA, the CDR3 is TGTGCCAGCAGGGACACCGCCCTAGGTGGCTACACCTTC.

To note about this clonotype: Since a much larger clone is just one base distant, this may be a read error. The V call is TRBV7-2, the J call TRBJ1-1, with D hard to call. The CDR3 runs to 13 residues. Trimming took off 5 bases at V and 5 bases at J, with 12 bases between the two ends. Germline CDR1 reads SGHTA; CDR2 reads FQGNSA. CDR3 loop: CASSQPSGTEAFF. In nucleotides, the CDR3 is TGTGCCAGCAGCCAACCGTCGGGAACTGAAGCTTTCTTT. Combining the CDR3 with reference TRBV7-2 and TRBJ1-1 gives the whole variable domain GAGVSQSPSNKVTEKGKDVELRCDPISGHTALYWYRQSLGQGLEFLIYFQGNSAPDKSGLPSDRFSAERTGGSVSTLTIQRTQQEDSAVYLCASSQPSGTEAFFGQGTRLTVV.

This clonotype has a handful of counts. Written as DNA, the CDR3 is TGCAGTGCCCGCAAGGACCTTAATGAAAAACTGTTTTTT. Residues: CSARKDLNEKLFF. This chain links TRBV20-1 with TRBJ1-4, with D unresolved. This CDR3 comprises 13 residues. CDR1 and CDR2 (germline): DFQATT, SNEGSKA (reference sequence). V lost 6 bases, J lost 4 bases, and 12 bases lay in between.

This clonotype was recorded a few times. The genes are TRBV10-3 and TRBJ2-2, with 7 bases matching TRBD1. CDR3 length equals 16 residues. V lost 4 bases to trimming and J lost 3 bases; unmatched junction nucleotides: 8. The germline CDR1 and CDR2 sequences are ENHRY and SYGVKD. This CDR3 reads CAISGGQHGDTGELFF. The DNA of the CDR3 is TGTGCCATCAGTGGGGGACAGCATGGGGACACCGGGGAGCTGTTTTTT.

This clonotype occurred many times. The V call is TRBV7-2, the J call TRBJ1-6; perhaps TRBD1 as D (5 bases). Trimming shortened V by 6 bases and J by 7 bases, and 13 bases separated the two germline ends. Germline assignment: CDR1 SGHTA and CDR2 FQGNSA. The CDR3 totals 14 residues. The CDR3 coding sequence is TGTGCCAGCAGGCCCGACAGAAGCAATTCACCCCTCCACTTT. As protein: CASRPDRSNSPLHF. Full variable domain (outside the CDR3, taken from reference TRBV7-2 and TRBJ1-6): GAGVSQSPSNKVTEKGKDVELRCDPISGHTALYWYRQSLGQGLEFLIYFQGNSAPDKSGLPSDRFSAERTGGSVSTLTIQRTQQEDSAVYLCASRPDRSNSPLHFGNGTRLTVT.